The next 28 T cell receptor beta chains were all read from a single sample in a study of somatic mutations in cytotoxic T cells in rheumatoid arthritis. The repertoire was sequenced with immunoSEQ multiplex PCR; TCRdb's copy has only in-frame clones and lacks some. The sample records approximately 14,000 clones, 60% to 85% being singletons. Sequencing was done on a sample of CD8+ T cells sorted from blood. These receptors all come from an adult with rheumatoid arthritis.

The V gene is TRBV2, the J gene TRBJ2-1; D assignment may be TRBD1 or TRBD2 (5 bases each). Germline assignment: CDR1 SNHLY and CDR2 FYNNEI. This CDR3 contains 11 residues. Trimming took off 3 bases at V and 8 bases at J, with 5 bases between the two ends. DNA for the CDR3: TGTGCCAGCAGTGAGGGGGATGAGCAGTTCTTC. Protein sequence: CASSEGDEQFF.

In its sample, this clone ranks as medium-sized. The chain uses TRBV7-9 and TRBJ2-5; possibly TRBD1 for D (6 bases). The length of the CDR3 is 11 residues. V was pared by 6 bases and J by 9 bases, with 11 bases between. Germline V CDR1 and CDR2: SEHNR, FQNEAQ (reference sequence). The CDR3, as DNA: TGTGCCAGCAGTCCAACAGGGCCCCAGTACTTC. This codes for CASSPTGPQYF. The variable domain in full, completed from reference TRBV7-9 and TRBJ2-5, reads DTGVSQNPRHKITKRGQNVTFRCDPISEHNRLYWYRQTLGQGPEFLTYFQNEAQLEKSRLLSDRFSAERPKGSFSTLEIQRTEQGDSAMYLCASSPTGPQYFGPGTRLLVL.

V gene TRBV30 combines with J gene TRBJ1-3; TRBD1 might be the D (6 bases). CDR3 length: 15 amino acids. The ends were cut back, 3 bases at V and 3 bases at J, with 15 bases in the middle. Per the germline V gene, CDR1 is GTSNPN and CDR2 is SVGIG (reference sequence). The CDR3 is CAWREDSGYGNTIYF. The CDR3, as DNA: TGTGCCTGGAGAGAGGACAGCGGATATGGAAACACCATATATTTT.

The chain joins TRBV6-6 to TRBJ1-3, with no clear D. V was clipped by 5 bases and J by 5 bases, with 7 bases between them. The length of the CDR3 is 12 residues. Per germline, CDR1 MNHNY and CDR2 SVGAGI (reference sequence). This CDR3 is CASSRPRNTIYF. For the CDR3, the DNA is TGTGCCAGCAGTCGCCCTAGAAACACCATATATTTT.

V gene TRBV27 combines with J gene TRBJ2-2, with D hard to call. The V end lost 4 bases, the J end lost 1 base, and 4 bases lay between the germline ends. The CDR3 sequence is 13 residues long. Germline values: CDR1 MNHEY, CDR2 SMNVEV (reference sequence). Here the CDR3 reads CASSYGNTGELFF. The CDR3 DNA sequence: TGTGCCAGCAGTTACGGGAACACCGGGGAGCTGTTTTTT.

The CDR3 spells CASSLDPKVRGWMNTEAFF. CDR3 DNA sequence: TGTGCCAGCAGCTTAGACCCTAAGGTCAGGGGTTGGATGAACACTGAAGCTTTCTTT. V and J are TRBV7-9 and TRBJ1-1; tentative D call: TRBD1 (6 bases). Germline CDR1 SEHNR, CDR2 FQNEAQ (reference sequence). The CDR3 contains 19 residues. The V gene lost 1 base and the J gene lost 0 bases, with 21 bases spanning the gap.

The chain carries TRBV27 and TRBJ2-2, with no clear D. CDR3 length: 12 residues. Germline V CDR1 and CDR2: MNHEY, SMNVEV (reference sequence). With 6 bases removed from V and 4 bases from J, the gap between germline ends came to 6 bases. The CDR3 spells CASSLVTGELFF. As DNA, the CDR3 is TGTGCCAGCAGCCTTGTCACCGGGGAGCTGTTTTTT.

The chain carries TRBV29-1 and TRBJ2-1; the D gene is possibly TRBD1 (6 bases). The germline gives CDR1 SQVTM, CDR2 ANQGSEA. Trimming removed 7 bases at V and 9 bases at J, with 16 bases between. The CDR3 is 12 residues long. CDR3 in DNA: TGCAGCGCCGGGGCCAGGGGCATTGAGCAGTTCTTC. As protein: CSAGARGIEQFF.

This chain joins TRBV2 and TRBJ1-3; D may be TRBD1 (6 bases). V shed 8 bases and J shed 2 bases, with 19 bases lying between them. CDR1 SNHLY and CDR2 FYNNEI come from the germline V gene. The CDR3 covers 16 residues. This CDR3 is CASGERGGKAGNTIYF. The CDR3 DNA sequence: TGTGCCAGCGGCGAACGGGGGGGCAAAGCTGGAAACACCATATATTTT. Looking up the rest from reference TRBV2 and TRBJ1-3 gives the full variable domain: EPEVTQTPSHQVTQMGQEVILRCVPISNHLYFYWYRQILGQKVEFLVSFYNNEISEKSEIFDDQFSVERPDGSNFTLKIRSTKLEDSAMYFCASGERGGKAGNTIYFGEGSWLTVV.

This clone is large. CDR3 bases: TGTGCCAGCAGTGAGAGGGGTAGCAATCAGCCCCAGCATTTT. Its protein is CASSERGSNQPQHF. The chain recombines TRBV2 with TRBJ1-5; D may be TRBD1 (5 bases). The CDR3 covers 14 residues. The V end was cut by 3 bases, the J end by 0 bases, with 6 bases between. Looked up from germline, CDR1 is SNHLY and CDR2 is FYNNEI. The variable domain in full, completed from reference TRBV2 and TRBJ1-5, reads EPEVTQTPSHQVTQMGQEVILRCVPISNHLYFYWYRQILGQKVEFLVSFYNNEISEKSEIFDDQFSVERPDGSNFTLKIRSTKLEDSAMYFCASSERGSNQPQHFGDGTRLSIL.

The chain uses TRBV6-6 and TRBJ2-7; 7 bases map to TRBD1. The CDR3 is 15 residues long. Per the germline V gene, CDR1 is MNHNY and CDR2 is SVGAGI (reference sequence). V lost 4 bases, J lost 3 bases, and 9 bases stayed unmatched. The CDR3 sequence is CASSCSGTECYEQYF. The CDR3 DNA reads TGTGCCAGCAGTTGCTCTGGGACAGAATGCTACGAGCAGTACTTC.

This clone has a single count. V usage is TRBV7-8 and J usage is TRBJ2-5, with D maybe TRBD2 (5 bases). Germline CDR1 SGHVS, CDR2 FQNEAQ. The V end lost 4 bases, the J end lost 5 bases, and 17 bases lay between the germline ends. CDR3 length: 15 residues. In nucleotides, the CDR3 is TGTGCCAGCAGCTCTCGGCTAGCAAGGATTGAGACCCAGTACTTC. Protein: CASSSRLARIETQYF.

The chain carries TRBV7-8 and TRBJ2-7; a weak D match, TRBD2 (5 bases). Deletions cut 4 bases from V and 4 bases from J, with 14 bases between. CDR3 length equals 14 residues. Germline CDR1 reads SGHVS; CDR2 reads FQNEAQ. The CDR3 bases are TGTGCCAGCAGCTCACTAGAATCGGAGTACGAGCAGTACTTC. It is translated as CASSSLESEYEQYF.

This clone was detected once. The chain carries TRBV19 and TRBJ2-3; 13 bases line up with TRBD2. The CDR3 covers 19 residues. Trimming at V came to 3 bases and at J to 1 base, leaving 10 bases not matched to a gene. The germline CDR1 and CDR2 sequences are LNHDA and SQIVND (reference sequence). The CDR3 DNA follows: TGTGCCAGTAGTATCGGGGGTAAGGGACTAGCGGGGCGCACAGATACGCAGTATTTT. Its protein product is CASSIGGKGLAGRTDTQYF.

The CDR3 loop is CASSVGDRGSYEQYF. CDR3 coding DNA: TGTGCCAGCAGCGTAGGAGACAGGGGATCCTACGAGCAGTACTTC. The rearrangement joins TRBV9 to TRBJ2-7; TRBD1 matches 8 bases. This CDR3 is 15 amino acids long. With 0 bases clipped from V and 1 base from J, the junction kept 3 bases outside the gene matches. The germline gives CDR1 SGDLS, CDR2 YYNGEE.

For this clone: This is likely a read error, given that the CDR3 carries no conserved phenylalanine or tryptophan at its end. V and J are TRBV11-2 and TRBJ1-5; D gene uncertain. Germline lookup yields CDR1 SGHAT and CDR2 FQNNGV. The V end lost 0 bases, the J end lost 0 bases, and 6 bases lay between the germline ends. CDR3 size: 15 residues. CDR3 in amino acids: CASSLDTYSNQPQHL. The CDR3 nucleotides read TGTGCCAGCAGCTTAGACACTTATAGCAATCAGCCCCAGCATCTT.

V gene TRBV5-4 combines with J gene TRBJ2-2; possible D gene TRBD2, 6 bases. Looked up from germline, CDR1 is SGHNT and CDR2 is YYREEE (reference sequence). The CDR3 is made up of 13 amino acids. V lost 3 bases and J lost 7, with 10 bases in between. The CDR3 loop is CASSWDFRGELFF. For the CDR3, the DNA is TGTGCCAGCAGCTGGGACTTCCGCGGGGAGCTGTTTTTT.

This rearrangement joins TRBV6-5 to TRBJ1-1; D not certain. Trimming shortened V by 7 bases and J by 1 base, and 10 bases separated the two germline ends. Per germline, CDR1 MNHEY and CDR2 SVGAGI. The CDR3 sequence is 13 residues long. As DNA, the CDR3 is TGTGCCAGCAATCTTGGGAGGAACACTGAAGCTTTCTTT. It is translated as CASNLGRNTEAFF.

The gene calls are TRBV13 and TRBJ2-5; 7 nucleotides line up with TRBD1. The germline V gene encodes CDR1 PRHDT and CDR2 FYEKMQ (reference sequence). The ends lost 5 bases at V and 5 bases at J; junction bases unmatched: 8. The CDR3 extends over 14 amino acids. For the CDR3, the DNA is TGTGCCAGCAGCCTAAACAGGGGTGATGAGACCCAGTACTTC. It is translated as CASSLNRGDETQYF.

This clone was picked up a small number of times. The chain couples TRBV6-6 to TRBJ2-7; 7 nucleotides agree with TRBD1. J was trimmed by 3 bases and V by 2 bases; bases with no gene match: 7. This CDR3 comprises 15 residues. Germline CDR1 is MNHNY and CDR2 is SVGAGI (reference sequence). The CDR3 reads CASSYGPGTVYEQYF. CDR3 DNA: TGTGCCAGCAGTTACGGACCCGGGACAGTCTACGAGCAGTACTTC.

The chain recombines TRBV14 with TRBJ2-7, with 7 nucleotides matching TRBD2. The CDR3 has 16 amino acids. Looked up from germline, CDR1 is SGHDN and CDR2 is FVKESK. With V trimmed by 3 bases and J by 2 bases, 10 bases remained unmatched. The CDR3 sequence: CASSQRTGTIAYEQYF. Written as DNA, the CDR3 is TGTGCCAGCAGCCAGAGGACCGGGACTATTGCCTACGAGCAGTACTTC.

The chain employs TRBV28 and TRBJ2-7; TRBD1 aligns across 10 bases. The length of the CDR3 is 15 residues. Germline CDR1 reads MDHEN; CDR2 reads SYDVKM. With 5 bases clipped from V and 1 base from J, the junction kept 5 bases outside the gene matches. CDR3 region: CASSKRQGASYEQYF. The CDR3, as DNA: TGTGCCAGCAGTAAGAGACAGGGGGCTTCCTACGAGCAGTACTTC. Complete variable domain (other parts from reference TRBV28 and TRBJ2-7): DVKVTQSSRYLVKRTGEKVFLECVQDMDHENMFWYRQDPGLGLRLIYFSYDVKMKEKGDIPEGYSVSREKKERFSLILESASTNQTSMYLCASSKRQGASYEQYFGPGTRLTVT.

V gene TRBV14 combines with J gene TRBJ1-6; D is unclear. Germline-derived CDR1 and CDR2 are SGHDN and FVKESK. CDR3 length: 13 residues. The V gene lost 1 base and the J gene lost 14 bases, with 12 bases spanning the gap. The CDR3 loop reads CASSQVFHGSLHF. The DNA for the CDR3 is TGTGCCAGCAGCCAAGTTTTTCATGGATCCCTCCACTTT.

The chain combines TRBV30 with TRBJ2-7; D gene unclear. Germline CDR1 and CDR2: GTSNPN and SVGIG (reference sequence). The V and J ends lost 0 bases and 9 bases respectively, with 21 bases between them. This CDR3 spans 15 amino acids. CDR3 region: CAWSVRDAGDRRQYF. DNA for the CDR3: TGTGCCTGGAGTGTACGAGACGCTGGGGATCGACGGCAGTACTTC.

CDR3 DNA: TGTGCCAGCAGTGAGAGGGGGCAAATTTACAATGAGCAGTTCTTC. This translates into CASSERGQIYNEQFF. The chain carries TRBV6-1 and TRBJ2-1; the match to TRBD1 covers 7 bases. The CDR3 sequence is 15 residues long. Germline V gene sequence: CDR1 MNHNS, CDR2 SASEGT. The V gene end was trimmed by 3 bases and the J gene end by 4 bases; junction bases not matched to a gene: 6.

This chain links TRBV2 with TRBJ1-4, with D possibly being TRBD1 (5 bases). Germline assignment: CDR1 SNHLY and CDR2 FYNNEI. This CDR3 region has 15 residues. V shed 3 bases and J shed 6 bases, with 14 bases lying between them. In nucleotides, the CDR3 is TGTGCCAGCAGTGAGTGGGAGACAGCTGATGAAAAACTGTTTTTT. This translates into CASSEWETADEKLFF.

The chain uses TRBV18 and TRBJ2-7; 9 bases are a match to TRBD1. The CDR3 runs 14 residues. The junction had 1 base not matched to a gene; V was cut back by 3 bases and J by 1 base. Germline V gene sequence: CDR1 KGHSH, CDR2 LQKENI. The CDR3 coding sequence is TGTGCCAGCTCACCCGGGACAGGGTCCTACGAGCAGTACTTC. Translation gives CASSPGTGSYEQYF.

This clone has only a few counts. The V and J genes are TRBV5-4 and TRBJ2-1; D possibly corresponds to TRBD2 (5 bases). Trimming shortened V by 4 bases and J by 5 bases, and 16 bases separated the two germline ends. Germline CDR1 and CDR2: SGHNT and YYREEE (reference sequence). The CDR3 length is 15 residues. CDR3: CASSPDGRADNEQFF. For the CDR3, the DNA is TGTGCCAGCAGCCCCGATGGGCGGGCTGACAATGAGCAGTTCTTC.